The 31 T cell receptor beta chains below all came from one sample that was sequenced in a study of T cell changes during pregnancy in multiple sclerosis. Profiled with immunoSEQ multiplex PCR; TCRdb holds only in-frame clones, not every one. The sample includes 65,000 to 75,000 clones, approximately 89% of them seen just once. Sequenced material: peripheral blood, taken in the second trimester of pregnancy. The receptors shown here come from a female donor with multiple sclerosis, enrolled in a pregnancy study.

The chain is built from TRBV7-2 and TRBJ1-2; D ambiguous. CDR3 length equals 13 residues. V gave up 7 bases and J gave up 8 bases, with 17 bases separating them. Germline CDR1 and CDR2: SGHTA and FQGNSA. The CDR3 DNA reads TGTGCCAGCACCCAAGAGAGAGGAGCAGGCTACACCTTC. It translates to CASTQERGAGYTF.

This clone was seen ten or more times. This sequence joins TRBV12-5 and TRBJ2-5; a possible D gene is TRBD1 (6 bases). Germline CDR1 and CDR2: LGHNT and FRNRAP. This CDR3 region has 14 residues. Trimming removed 0 bases at V and 2 bases at J, with 7 bases between. Here the CDR3 reads CASGLVRGQETQYF. CDR3 bases: TGTGCTAGTGGTTTGGTTAGGGGGCAAGAGACCCAGTACTTC.

The chain is built from TRBV4-2 and TRBJ1-2, with D hard to call. V was trimmed by 4 bases and J by 8 bases, leaving 20 bases between them. This CDR3 spans 15 amino acids. CDR1 and CDR2 (germline): LGHNA, YNFKEQ. The CDR3, as DNA: TGTGCCAGCAGCCTCCCACCCGCGGAGGGCTGGGGCTACACCTTC. It yields the protein CASSLPPAEGWGYTF.

The chain employs TRBV5-1 and TRBJ1-6; 7 nucleotides line up with TRBD1. V lost 3 bases, J lost 0 bases, and 6 bases stayed unmatched. The germline V gene encodes CDR1 SGHRS and CDR2 YFSETQ. The CDR3 totals 17 residues. This chain's CDR3 is CASSSLGQSSYNSPLHF. The CDR3, as DNA: TGCGCCAGCAGCTCCTTGGGACAGAGCTCCTATAATTCACCCCTCCACTTT.

V usage is TRBV2 and J usage is TRBJ2-1, with 7 bases fitting TRBD1. The germline V gene has CDR1 SNHLY and CDR2 FYNNEI. The CDR3 runs to 16 residues. The V gene end was trimmed by 7 bases and the J gene end by 6 bases; junction bases not matched to a gene: 15. CDR3 sequence reads: CASIVNRGTTRNEQFF. Written as DNA, the CDR3 is TGTGCCAGCATCGTCAACAGGGGAACTACCCGCAATGAGCAGTTCTTC.

J is TRBJ1-5 and V is TRBV9; 8 bases align to TRBD1. The CDR3 runs to 15 residues. Germline assignment: CDR1 SGDLS and CDR2 YYNGEE. The V and J ends lost 10 bases and 1 base, in that order; junction bases with no gene match: 10. The CDR3 spells CAGPGQGRSNQPQHF. The CDR3 nucleotides are TGTGCCGGACCCGGACAGGGAAGGAGCAATCAGCCCCAGCATTTT.

This clone was seen a single time. The chain carries TRBV6-1 and TRBJ2-5, with 7 bases lining up with TRBD1. The V gene's germline CDR1 is MNHNS and CDR2 SASEGT. This CDR3 is 13 amino acids long. Trimming took 8 bases from V and 4 from J; bases not matched to a gene: 7. In nucleotides, the CDR3 is TGTGCCAGCCCAAGGCCAGGGGGAGAGACCCAGTACTTC. It yields the protein CASPRPGGETQYF.

The chain combines TRBV5-6 with TRBJ2-7; the match to TRBD1 covers 8 bases. The CDR3 consists of 15 residues. J was trimmed by 3 bases and V by 0 bases; bases with no gene match: 5. Germline values: CDR1 SGHDT, CDR2 YYEEEE. CDR3 sequence reads: CASSLGTGYLYEQYF. The CDR3 nucleotides read TGTGCCAGCAGCTTGGGGACAGGGTACCTCTACGAGCAGTACTTC.

The genes are TRBV4-3 and TRBJ2-7, with D unresolved. V shed 0 bases and J shed 1 base, with 10 bases lying between them. CDR3 length equals 15 residues. Germline CDR1 is LGHNA and CDR2 is YSLEER. The CDR3 nucleotides read TGCGCCAGCAGCCAAGATTCGTACAGATCCTACGAGCAGTACTTC. Its translation: CASSQDSYRSYEQYF.

This chain connects TRBV9 to TRBJ1-5; D gene unclear. With 4 bases removed from V and 3 bases from J, the gap between germline ends came to 14 bases. Looked up from germline, CDR1 is SGDLS and CDR2 is YYNGEE. The CDR3 is 15 amino acids. The CDR3 sequence is CASSLDPGPNQPQHF. The CDR3, as DNA: TGTGCCAGCAGCCTAGACCCAGGCCCCAATCAGCCCCAGCATTTT.

This clone was seen just once. The V and J genes are TRBV5-4 and TRBJ2-1; TRBD2 matches at 7 bases. The CDR3 totals 16 residues. V gave up 4 bases and J gave up 0 bases; unmatched junction bases: 7. The V gene's germline CDR1 is SGHNT and CDR2 YYREEE (reference sequence). Written as DNA, the CDR3 is TGTGCCAGCAGCGGGGGGGACGGAAGCTCCTACAATGAGCAGTTCTTC. It yields the protein CASSGGDGSSYNEQFF.

V usage is TRBV29-1 and J usage is TRBJ1-5; D possibly corresponds to TRBD1 (6 bases). The CDR3 consists of 16 residues. V lost 6 bases and J 3 bases, leaving 21 bases between the germline ends. Germline-derived CDR1 and CDR2 are SQVTM and ANQGSEA. The CDR3 loop is CSVWDNSATANQPQHF. CDR3 DNA sequence: TGCAGCGTCTGGGACAATTCGGCAACCGCCAATCAGCCCCAGCATTTT.

V and J are TRBV18 and TRBJ2-5, with 12 bases matching TRBD2. Trimming cost V 4 bases and J 1 base; bases outside gene matches: 7. Germline assignment: CDR1 KGHSH and CDR2 LQKENI. There are 17 residues in the CDR3. The CDR3 region is CASSRLGTSGLQETQYF. The CDR3 DNA reads TGTGCCAGCTCACGATTAGGGACTAGCGGGCTCCAAGAGACCCAGTACTTC.

This chain links TRBV14 with TRBJ1-2, with D possibly TRBD1 on 6 matching bases. V was trimmed by 1 base and J by 7 bases, leaving 10 bases between them. Germline CDR1 and CDR2: SGHDN and FVKESK. This CDR3 spans 13 amino acids. CDR3 DNA: TGTGCCAGCAGCCAAGGGACAGTTTCTGGCTACACCTTC. It specifies CASSQGTVSGYTF. Supplemented by reference TRBV14 and TRBJ1-2, the full variable domain reads EAGVTQFPSHSVIEKGQTVTLRCDPISGHDNLYWYRRVMGKEIKFLLHFVKESKQDESGMPNNRFLAERTGGTYSTLKVQPAELEDSGVYFCASSQGTVSGYTFGSGTRLTVV.

The J gene is TRBJ2-5, the V gene TRBV7-7, with 8 bases identical to TRBD1. The CDR3 has 14 residues. The germline V gene encodes CDR1 SSHAT and CDR2 FNYEAQ (reference sequence). V gave up 4 bases and J gave up 5 bases; unmatched junction bases: 6. CDR3 sequence reads: CASSSGQGRETQYF. Written as DNA, the CDR3 is TGTGCCAGCAGCTCCGGACAGGGCCGGGAGACCCAGTACTTC.

This chain connects TRBV11-2 to TRBJ2-3, with 7 bases that match TRBD2. The CDR3 is 15 residues long. CDR1 is SGHAT and CDR2 is FQNNGV in the germline V gene. Losses at the gene ends were 5 bases for V and 6 bases for J; bases not matched to a gene: 11. This chain's CDR3 is CASSPRTSFFDTQYF. The CDR3 coding sequence is TGTGCCAGCAGCCCGCGGACTAGTTTCTTCGATACGCAGTATTTT. Variable domain in full (rest from reference TRBV11-2 and TRBJ2-3): EAGVAQSPRYKIIEKRQSVAFWCNPISGHATLYWYQQILGQGPKLLIQFQNNGVVDDSQLPKDRFSAERLKGVDSTLKIQPAKLEDSAVYLCASSPRTSFFDTQYFGPGTRLTVL.

V usage is TRBV5-8 and J usage is TRBJ2-3, with TRBD2 identical over 7 bases. V shed 1 base and J 2 bases; nucleotides not matched to a gene: 13. Germline V lookup: CDR1 SGHTS, CDR2 YDEGEE. The CDR3 is made up of 18 amino acids. Here the CDR3 DNA reads TGTGCCAGCAGCTTGAATTTCCAGGGAGGGAGCTTCACAGATACGCAGTATTTT. The encoded protein is CASSLNFQGGSFTDTQYF.

This sequence joins TRBV5-4 and TRBJ1-2; TRBD1 agrees at 8 bases. With V trimmed by 10 bases and J by 7 bases, 12 bases remained unmatched. The CDR3 is 13 amino acids. Germline V gene lookup returns CDR1 SGHNT and CDR2 YYREEE (reference sequence). Here the CDR3 DNA reads TGTGCCGGGAAAGGACAGGGTAAGGTTGGCTACACCTTC. This encodes CAGKGQGKVGYTF.

V and J are TRBV19 and TRBJ1-1; possible D gene TRBD1, 6 bases. Germline CDR1 and CDR2: LNHDA and SQIVND (reference sequence). With 3 bases removed from V and 14 bases from J, the gap between germline ends came to 19 bases. CDR3 length: 13 amino acids. The CDR3 spells CASSIMGAVDLFF. CDR3 sequence (DNA): TGTGCCAGTAGTATTATGGGGGCCGTCGATTTGTTCTTT.

The chain combines TRBV14 with TRBJ2-1; possible D gene TRBD2, 6 bases. Trimming removed 0 bases at V and 6 bases at J, with 12 bases between. The CDR3 consists of 15 residues. The V gene's germline CDR1 is SGHDN and CDR2 FVKESK. CDR3 coding DNA: TGTGCCAGCAGCCAAGATCGGGGCGGGGCCAATGAGCAGTTCTTC. As protein: CASSQDRGGANEQFF.

The CDR3 loop reads CASSIDLPDTQYF. The CDR3 DNA reads as TGTGCCAGTAGTATAGATCTCCCAGATACGCAGTATTTT. This chain connects TRBV19 to TRBJ2-3; D not certain. This CDR3 comprises 13 residues. V dropped 0 bases and J dropped 4 bases, with 5 bases sitting between them. In germline, CDR1 is LNHDA, CDR2 SQIVND (reference sequence).

On this clone: In the same sample, other DNA sequences code for this CDR3. The chain uses TRBV5-6 and TRBJ1-2; D call uncertain. V lost 3 bases, J lost 3 bases, and 3 bases lay in between. This CDR3 region has 11 residues. CDR1 is SGHDT, CDR2 YYEEEE, per germline. This chain's CDR3 is CASSSYYGYTF. The CDR3 DNA reads TGTGCCAGCAGCTCCTACTATGGCTACACCTTC. Combining the CDR3 with reference TRBV5-6 and TRBJ1-2 gives the whole variable domain DAGVTQSPTHLIKTRGQQVTLRCSPKSGHDTVSWYQQALGQGPQFIFQYYEEEERQRGNFPDRFSGHQFPNYSSELNVNALLLGDSALYLCASSSYYGYTFGSGTRLTVV.

V and J are TRBV19 and TRBJ2-2; no clear D. Trimming left V 8 bases short and J 1 base short, with 8 bases between. The CDR3 is made up of 13 amino acids. Per germline, CDR1 LNHDA and CDR2 SQIVND (reference sequence). The CDR3 DNA is TGTGCCAGTCCCGGTAGGAACACCGGGGAGCTGTTTTTT. It is translated as CASPGRNTGELFF.

The chain has TRBV5-5 and TRBJ1-4, with D possibly TRBD1 on 6 matching bases. CDR3 length equals 17 residues. Trimming stripped 2 bases from V and 8 bases from J, with 22 bases between. Germline CDR1 and CDR2: SGHKS and YYEKEE (reference sequence). CDR3 sequence reads: CASSFAPTGQDGEKLFF. The CDR3 DNA is TGTGCCAGCAGCTTCGCCCCTACAGGGCAAGATGGGGAAAAACTGTTTTTT.

The chain carries TRBV27 and TRBJ1-2; a weak D match, TRBD1 (5 bases). There are 13 residues in the CDR3. Trimming left V 5 bases short and J 1 base short, with 8 bases between. Looked up from germline, CDR1 is MNHEY and CDR2 is SMNVEV (reference sequence). The CDR3 sequence: CASSPQGNYGYTF. CDR3 nucleotide sequence: TGTGCCAGCAGTCCCCAGGGTAACTATGGCTACACCTTC.

The rearrangement joins TRBV7-2 to TRBJ2-7, with unresolved D. Germline CDR1 SGHTA, CDR2 FQGNSA. The CDR3 extends over 12 amino acids. V was trimmed by 6 bases and J by 0 bases, leaving 6 bases between them. The CDR3 DNA sequence: TGTGCCAGCAGTCAAATCTCCTACGAGCAGTACTTC. Its protein product is CASSQISYEQYF.

This chain connects TRBV5-4 to TRBJ2-1; TRBD2 matches 8 bases. The CDR3 has 15 amino acids. Germline V gives CDR1 SGHNT, CDR2 YYREEE (reference sequence). V lost 0 bases, J lost 2 bases, and 1 base stayed unmatched. The CDR3 DNA reads as TGTGCCAGCAGCTTGGGCGGGAGGACCTACAATGAGCAGTTCTTC. As protein: CASSLGGRTYNEQFF.

This sequence joins TRBV6-5 and TRBJ1-1; D not resolved. The CDR3 covers 15 residues. Between the trimmed V and J ends, which lost 6 bases and 3 bases, there was a span of 17 bases. The germline CDR1 and CDR2 sequences are MNHEY and SVGAGI. The chain's CDR3 is CASRQSAVMDTEAFF. In DNA form, the CDR3 reads TGTGCCAGCAGACAGTCGGCAGTAATGGACACTGAAGCTTTCTTT.

The rearrangement uses TRBV10-3 and TRBJ1-1; 7 nucleotides agree with TRBD1. The CDR3 length is 15 residues. Looked up from germline, CDR1 is ENHRY and CDR2 is SYGVKD. V shed 4 bases, J shed 4 bases, and the junction held 9 bases outside the gene matches. The CDR3 DNA reads TGTGCCATCAGTGGAATTGGACAGGTCGGCACTGAAGCTTTCTTT. Encoded protein: CAISGIGQVGTEAFF.

The CDR3, as DNA: TGTGCCAGCAGCTTAACTCCTTTAGCGGGCAATGAGCAGTTCTTC. It codes for CASSLTPLAGNEQFF. This chain joins TRBV7-3 and TRBJ2-1; 7 positions agree with TRBD2. The V gene's germline CDR1 is SGHTA and CDR2 FQGTGA. The CDR3 totals 15 residues. Trimming took 0 bases from V and 6 from J; bases not matched to a gene: 5.

The rearrangement uses TRBV19 and TRBJ1-2; possibly TRBD1 for D (6 bases). V was trimmed by 1 base and J by 4 bases, leaving 10 bases between them. This CDR3 has 14 residues. Germline assignment: CDR1 LNHDA and CDR2 SQIVND (reference sequence). CDR3 coding DNA: TGTGCCAGTAGTATAGGGGGGACACCCTATGGCTACACCTTC. This codes for CASSIGGTPYGYTF.